A selection of T cell receptor beta chains follows, all from one sample in a study of cytomegalovirus exposure and HLA in healthy donors. Generated by immunoSEQ multiplex PCR, the TCRdb table keeps only in-frame clones and is missing some. The table lists some 120,000 clones, more than 80% of them singletons. Sequences were obtained from PBMCs. The receptor source for this set is a man aged 30 to 45 in good health and CMV-seronegative. Each CDR3 is given with its conserved first and last residue. D genes are given only for firm matches. Clone size appears in some rows only: once, few, many, or a class for an expanded clone.

V	size	J	D	CDR3	DNA
TRBV28	-	TRBJ1-1	-	CASSFIVGTRPEAFF	TGTGCCAGCAGTTTCATCGTCGGGACTCGACCTGAAGCTTTCTTT
TRBV28	-	TRBJ2-1	TRBD2	CASSPSPTSGAYNEQFF	TGTGCCAGCAGTCCCTCACCGACTAGCGGAGCCTACAATGAGCAGTTCTTC
TRBV5-1	few	TRBJ2-4	TRBD1	CASRLGQGVTKNIQYF	TGCGCCAGCAGACTTGGACAGGGGGTTACCAAAAACATTCAGTACTTC
TRBV7-2	once	TRBJ1-2	TRBD1	CASSSGQGPNYGYTF	TGTGCCAGCAGCTCCGGACAGGGACCTAACTATGGCTACACCTTC
TRBV27	-	TRBJ2-1	TRBD2	CASSLGTSGRNEQFF	TGTGCCAGCAGTTTAGGGACTAGCGGGAGAAATGAGCAGTTCTTC
TRBV18	-	TRBJ1-2	TRBD1	CASSPRDSSNYGYTF	TGTGCCAGCTCACCTCGGGACAGTTCTAACTATGGCTACACCTTC
TRBV5-1	-	TRBJ2-1	TRBD2	CASSPQGLAANNEQFF	TGCGCCAGCAGCCCACAAGGACTAGCGGCAAACAATGAGCAGTTCTTC
TRBV29-1	-	TRBJ1-4	-	CSEVEGDLNEKLFF	TGCAGCGAGGTAGAGGGGGACCTTAATGAAAAACTGTTTTTT
TRBV6-1	-	TRBJ1-2	TRBD1	CASRLRDRAVYGYTF	TGTGCCAGCAGACTCCGGGACAGGGCGGTCTATGGCTACACCTTC
TRBV6-5	-	TRBJ2-7	TRBD2	CASSQWGGNYEQYF	TGTGCCAGCAGTCAGTGGGGGGGGAACTACGAGCAGTACTTC
TRBV19	-	TRBJ2-1	TRBD2	CASSIGSGSILYNEQFF	TGTGCCAGTAGTATCGGAAGCGGGAGTATACTGTACAATGAGCAGTTCTTC
TRBV5-8	-	TRBJ2-7	-	CASSLAGSGRPSYEQYF	TGTGCCAGCAGCTTGGCCGGGTCGGGGAGGCCCTCCTACGAGCAGTACTTC
TRBV6-1	-	TRBJ1-6	-	CASSGQEGHNSPLHF	TGTGCCAGCAGTGGACAGGAAGGGCATAATTCACCCCTCCACTTT
TRBV7-9	-	TRBJ2-2	-	CASSSTGNTGELFF	TGTGCCAGCAGCTCGACGGGGAACACCGGGGAGCTGTTTTTT
TRBV29-1	-	TRBJ1-2	TRBD1	CSVVPGQGVNYGYTF	TGCAGCGTTGTTCCGGGACAGGGGGTGAACTATGGCTACACCTTC
TRBV28	once	TRBJ1-1	TRBD1	CASSGTGTGLNTEAFF	TGTGCCAGCAGTGGCACCGGGACAGGACTGAACACTGAAGCTTTCTTT
TRBV7-9	-	TRBJ2-3	TRBD2	CASSWTSGSPTDTQYF	TGTGCCAGCAGTTGGACTAGCGGGAGTCCCACAGATACGCAGTATTTT
TRBV18	-	TRBJ1-2	TRBD1	CASSPKGGRDLYGYTF	TGTGCCAGCTCACCGAAAGGGGGCCGGGATTTATATGGCTACACCTTC
TRBV2	-	TRBJ1-5	-	CASRNTNQPQNF	TGTGCCAGCCGAAATACTAATCAGCCCCAGAATTTT
TRBV5-6	-	TRBJ2-5	-	CASSLEVRQETQYF	TGTGCCAGCAGCTTGGAAGTGAGACAAGAGACCCAGTACTTC
TRBV4-2	-	TRBJ2-3	-	CASSQDQAGYTQYF	TGTGCCAGCAGCCAAGATCAGGCAGGGTATACGCAGTATTTT
TRBV27	-	TRBJ1-1	-	CASSTYLNTEAFF	TGTGCCAGCAGTACCTATTTGAACACTGAAGCTTTCTTT
TRBV4-3	-	TRBJ2-1	TRBD1	CASSADRSYNEQFF	TGCGCCAGCAGCGCGGACAGGTCCTACAATGAGCAGTTCTTC
TRBV12-5	-	TRBJ2-1	-	CASGAGSRRSNEQFF	TGTGCTAGTGGGGCCGGGTCTCGACGTTCTAATGAGCAGTTCTTC
TRBV7-9	-	TRBJ2-5	TRBD1	CASSPQGETQYF	TGTGCCAGCAGCCCACAGGGGGAGACCCAGTACTTC
TRBV28	few	TRBJ1-1	-	CASSAAVTEAFF	TGTGCCAGCAGTGCGGCGGTGACTGAAGCTTTCTTT
TRBV11-3	-	TRBJ2-1	-	CASSSSGEMVF	TGTGCCAGCAGCTCCTCAGGGGAAATGGTCTTC
TRBV19	-	TRBJ2-1	TRBD2	CASSSPSGRAPDEQFF	TGTGCCAGTAGTTCCCCTAGCGGGAGGGCCCCAGATGAGCAGTTCTTC
TRBV9	-	TRBJ2-1	TRBD2	CASSVLGGSGNEQFF	TGTGCCAGCAGCGTTCTGGGGGGGTCAGGCAATGAGCAGTTCTTC
TRBV19	once	TRBJ2-3	TRBD2	CASNTRTSGRNTDTQYF	TGTGCCAGTAATACCCGGACTAGCGGGAGAAACACAGATACGCAGTATTTT
TRBV7-9	-	TRBJ2-3	-	CASSPLWQIPDTQYF	TGTGCCAGCAGCCCATTATGGCAGATCCCAGATACGCAGTATTTT
TRBV6-6	once	TRBJ2-1	TRBD2	CASSPEGGRSCQQFF	TGTGCCAGCAGCCCCGAGGGCGGGAGGTCGTGTCAGCAGTTCTTC
TRBV7-3	-	TRBJ2-7	TRBD2	CASSLFPTSGIGEQYF	TGTGCCAGCAGCCTATTCCCGACTAGCGGGATAGGCGAGCAGTACTTC
TRBV29-1	-	TRBJ2-7	-	CSVEAPDRENYEQYF	TGCAGCGTTGAAGCTCCGGACAGAGAGAACTACGAGCAGTACTTC
TRBV5-1	-	TRBJ2-6	-	CASSFTGTGANVLTF	TGCGCCAGCAGCTTTACCGGGACTGGGGCCAACGTCCTGACTTTC
TRBV19	-	TRBJ2-7	-	CASSHAGLSYEQYF	TGTGCCAGTAGTCACGCAGGGCTCTCCTACGAGCAGTACTTC
TRBV7-2	-	TRBJ1-1	-	CASSRLLNTEAFF	TGTGCCAGCAGCCGTCTATTGAACACTGAAGCTTTCTTT
TRBV13	-	TRBJ2-6	TRBD2	CASSPTSGRGSGANVLTF	TGTGCCAGCAGCCCGACTAGCGGGAGGGGGTCTGGGGCCAACGTCCTGACTTTC
TRBV29-1	-	TRBJ2-2	TRBD1	CSVAKGQSNTGELFF	TGCAGCGTTGCAAAGGGACAGTCGAACACCGGGGAGCTGTTTTTT
TRBV19	once	TRBJ2-5	TRBD2	CASTSGTRGGETQYF	TGTGCCAGTACTTCTGGGACTAGGGGTGGGGAGACCCAGTACTTC
TRBV11-3	once	TRBJ1-1	-	CASSSRSTEAFF	TGTGCCAGCAGCAGTAGGAGCACTGAAGCTTTCTTT
TRBV28	-	TRBJ2-7	TRBD2	CAEAHPPTSGTSYEQYF	TGTGCCGAGGCCCACCCGCCGACTAGCGGAACCTCCTACGAGCAGTACTTC
TRBV4-1	-	TRBJ2-7	-	CASSSHCEQYF	TGCGCCAGCAGCTCCCATTGTGAGCAGTACTTC
TRBV27	-	TRBJ1-1	-	CASGSPRSEAFF	TGTGCCAGCGGTTCGCCAAGGAGTGAAGCTTTCTTT
TRBV7-9	-	TRBJ1-4	TRBD1	CASSLVGTGTGNEKLFF	TGTGCCAGCAGCTTAGTTGGGACTGGGACAGGGAATGAAAAACTGTTTTTT
TRBV29-1	-	TRBJ1-2	-	CSVGPSQGGYTF	TGCAGCGTTGGGCCCAGTCAGGGAGGCTACACCTTC
TRBV29-1	once	TRBJ2-7	-	CSVQGGQAYEQYF	TGCAGCGTTCAGGGGGGACAAGCCTACGAGCAGTACTTC
TRBV18	-	TRBJ2-7	TRBD1	CASSRQGQGYEQYF	TGTGCCAGCTCACGACAAGGACAGGGCTACGAGCAGTACTTC